This TCR beta chain derives from a study of blood T cell repertoires in COVID-19. Across the whole study: From the United States, Italy and Spain came samples of acute and convalescent COVID-19.

The CDR3 contains 12 residues. V was pared by 6 bases and J by 8 bases, with 13 bases between. Germline V gene lookup returns CDR1 MNHNY and CDR2 SVGAGI (reference sequence). Authors' analysis steps: Amplifying reference gene primers gave estimates of nucleated cell counts. Repertoires were generated with immunoSEQ multiplex PCR, while TCRdb's copy carries only in-frame clones and drops some. The DNA was the basis for D and trimming; V, J and clone size are from that table. The sample records roughly 250,000 clones, about 88% being singletons. Sequences were obtained from peripheral blood. The TCR originated in a woman between 40 and 55 years old who had recovered from COVID-19. V and J are TRBV6-6 and TRBJ1-2, with a tentative D call TRBD1 (5 bases). CDR3 in amino acids: CASSPRGEGYTF. DNA of the CDR3: TGTGCCAGCAGCCCCCGGGGGGAAGGCTACACCTTC.